These T cell receptor beta chains were read from a single sample in a study of technical replicates of blood from a few donors. Clones were read by immunoSEQ multiplex PCR, and TCRdb kept only the in-frame ones, dropping some. The sample lists roughly 79,000 clones, approximately 95% occurring once. Sequencing was carried out using T cells isolated from PBMCs. All receptors derive from a human donor in good health. Each CDR3 is given with its conserved first and last residue. Fields, in order: J gene, CDR3 length, V gene, clone size, D gene, CDR3 protein, CDR3 DNA. A D gene is named only where the DNA matches it firmly. Size is omitted from some rows. Given values are once, few, many or a class for expanded clones.

>TRBJ1-3|18|TRBV4-3|NA|NA
CASSPIWYTLSSGNTIYF
TGCGCCAGCAGCCCGATCTGGTATACTTTAAGCTCTGGAAACACCATATATTTT
>TRBJ2-1|16|TRBV9|NA|TRBD2
CASSPKERELYNEQFF
TGTGCCAGCAGCCCTAAGGAGCGGGAGCTCTACAATGAGCAGTTCTTC
>TRBJ1-4|15|TRBV4-2|NA|NA
CASSLEPATNEKLFF
TGTGCCAGCAGCTTAGAACCTGCAACTAATGAAAAACTGTTTTTT
>TRBJ1-5|16|TRBV6-6|NA|TRBD1
CASSTGQVQLGQPQHF
TGTGCCAGCAGTACGGGACAGGTCCAGCTCGGTCAGCCCCAGCATTTT
>TRBJ1-4|17|TRBV28|NA|TRBD1
CASNSGQSFSTNEKLFF
TGTGCCAGCAACTCGGGACAGTCTTTTTCAACTAATGAAAAACTGTTTTTT
>TRBJ2-4|14|TRBV6-5|few|TRBD2
CATVKAGTSSIQYF
TGTGCCACTGTTAAAGCCGGGACTAGCTCCATTCAGTACTTC
>TRBJ1-1|13|TRBV11-3|NA|NA
CASSFDIYTEAFF
TGTGCCAGCAGCTTCGACATTTACACTGAAGCTTTCTTT
>TRBJ2-1|14|TRBV29-1|NA|NA
CSVEGNRRRNEQFF
TGCAGCGTTGAAGGTAATAGGAGGCGGAATGAGCAGTTCTTC
>TRBJ2-1|15|TRBV6-5|NA|TRBD2
CASSYRTSSYNEQFF
TGTGCCAGCAGTTATAGGACTAGCTCCTACAATGAGCAGTTCTTC
>TRBJ2-7|14|TRBV7-9|NA|NA
CASSLGGDYGEQYF
TGTGCCAGCAGCTTGGGAGGAGACTATGGGGAGCAGTACTTC
>TRBJ2-3|17|TRBV7-6|NA|NA
CASSLAVWELRLDTQYF
TGTGCCAGCAGCTTAGCCGTCTGGGAGTTGCGTTTAGATACGCAGTATTTT
>TRBJ1-1|14|TRBV19|NA|TRBD1
CASSATGGQTEAFF
TGTGCCAGTAGTGCGACAGGGGGCCAAACTGAAGCTTTCTTT
>TRBJ1-4|14|TRBV2|NA|NA
CASGQLATNEKLFF
TGTGCCAGCGGGCAGCTTGCAACTAATGAAAAACTGTTTTTT
>TRBJ2-3|15|TRBV2|NA|NA
CAIDLKASPDDTQYF
TGTGCCATAGACCTGAAAGCTAGCCCTGACGATACGCAGTATTTT
>TRBJ2-7|16|TRBV4-2|NA|TRBD2
CASSQTIAGEATEQYF
TGTGCCAGCAGCCAAACAATAGCGGGAGAGGCTACCGAGCAGTACTTC
>TRBJ2-7|13|TRBV7-2|NA|NA
CASSFSGAYEQYF
TGTGCCAGCAGCTTTAGCGGAGCCTACGAGCAGTACTTC
>TRBJ1-2|13|TRBV5-1|NA|NA
CASSSLLNYGYTF
TGCGCCAGCAGCTCACTCCTAAACTATGGCTACACCTTC
>TRBJ1-3|15|TRBV30|NA|TRBD1
CAWLRPGTVGNTIYF
TGTGCCTGGCTCCGTCCCGGGACAGTAGGAAACACCATATATTTT
>TRBJ2-1|14|TRBV9|NA|NA
CASSVPSSYNEQFF
TGTGCCAGCAGCGTCCCTAGCTCCTACAATGAGCAGTTCTTC
>TRBJ2-5|15|TRBV19|NA|TRBD1
CASRYTDRGLETQYF
TGTGCCAGTAGATATACCGACAGGGGGCTAGAGACCCAGTACTTC
>TRBJ2-3|14|TRBV5-1|NA|NA
CASSIGEEIGTQYF
TGCGCCAGCAGTATTGGGGAGGAAATTGGTACGCAGTATTTT
>TRBJ2-7|12|TRBV5-1|NA|TRBD2
CASSLPSGEQYF
TGCGCCAGCAGCTTGCCTAGCGGAGAGCAGTACTTC
>TRBJ1-1|16|TRBV18|NA|TRBD1
CASSPRNRGRGTEAFF
TGTGCCAGCTCACCGCGGAACAGGGGGCGGGGAACTGAAGCTTTCTTT
>TRBJ1-5|14|TRBV19|NA|TRBD1
CASSIGDRTQPQHF
TGTGCCAGTAGTATCGGGGACAGAACTCAGCCCCAGCATTTT
>TRBJ2-3|15|TRBV27|NA|NA
CASSLSTQGTDTQYF
TGTGCCAGCAGTTTATCTACCCAGGGGACAGATACGCAGTATTTT
>TRBJ2-2|12|TRBV7-3|NA|TRBD1
CASTTGDGELFF
TGTGCCAGCACCACAGGGGACGGGGAGCTGTTTTTT
>TRBJ2-7|14|TRBV4-1|NA|TRBD2
CASRRLAGDYEQYF
TGCGCCAGCAGGAGACTAGCGGGAGACTACGAGCAGTACTTC
>TRBJ2-3|16|TRBV7-2|once|TRBD2
CASSLKAGGRTDTQYF
TGTGCCAGCAGCTTAAAGGCGGGAGGGCGCACAGATACGCAGTATTTT
>TRBJ2-7|14|TRBV10-3|NA|NA
CAISLRGGTYEQYF
TGTGCCATCAGTCTTAGGGGCGGCACCTACGAGCAGTACTTC
>TRBJ2-7|12|TRBV7-9|NA|NA
CASTPTGYEQYF
TGTGCCAGCACTCCGACAGGCTACGAGCAGTACTTC
>TRBJ1-5|19|TRBV6-1|NA|NA
CASSDLYPSGVYSNQPQHF
TGTGCCAGCAGTGATTTGTATCCCTCAGGGGTTTATAGCAATCAGCCCCAGCATTTT
>TRBJ1-1|14|TRBV29-1|NA|NA
CSVEDQRGNTEAFF
TGCAGCGTTGAAGATCAACGGGGGAACACTGAAGCTTTCTTT
>TRBJ1-1|15|TRBV7-8|NA|NA
CASSLGNTEGTEAFF
TGTGCCAGCAGCTTAGGTAACACGGAGGGCACTGAAGCTTTCTTT